This is a list of T cell receptor beta chains from one sample in a study of CD8 T cells in ankylosing spondylitis. Each CDR3 protein is one row after TCRdb ran MiXCR on the 5' RACE reads. The sample lists 250,000 to 300,000 distinct CDR3 sequences; roughly 20% were seen once. The sequenced sample was blood, either unsorted or a sorted T cell fraction (not recorded which). These receptors originate from a male donor with ankylosing spondylitis or in good health (not recorded which). Both conserved end residues are part of each CDR3. The order of the fields is clone size, J gene, D gene, V gene, CDR3 protein, CDR3 DNA. D genes are given only for firm matches. Size tells how often a clone was seen (once, few, many) or the class of an expanded clone, and some rows leave it out.

NA | TRBJ1-2 | NA | TRBV10-3 | CATSQDSYGYTF | TGTGCCACCTCACAGGACTCCTATGGCTACACCTTC
few | TRBJ2-6 | NA | TRBV5-1 | CASSPGLSGANVLTF | TGCGCCAGCAGCCCGGGTCTTTCTGGGGCCAACGTCCTGACTTTC
NA | TRBJ2-5 | NA | TRBV5-1 | CASRALQTQYF | TGCGCCAGCAGGGCCCTCCAGACCCAGTACTTC
few | TRBJ2-2 | NA | TRBV28 | CASLSGELFF | TGTGCCAGTCTTTCCGGGGAGCTGTTTTTT
NA | TRBJ2-3 | TRBD2 | TRBV20-1 | CSALREYTDTQYF | TGCAGTGCTTTGCGGGAGTACACAGATACGCAGTATTTT
many | TRBJ1-2 | NA | TRBV7-9 | CASSQTAYGYTF | TGTGCCAGCAGCCAGACTGCATATGGCTACACCTTC
few | TRBJ1-4 | NA | TRBV12-3/TRBV12-4 | CASRKTATNEKLFF | TGTGCCAGCAGGAAGACTGCAACTAATGAAAAACTGTTTTTT
few | TRBJ2-3 | NA | TRBV9 | CASTPQLGESTDTQYF | TGTGCCAGCACCCCTCAGCTTGGGGAGAGCACAGATACGCAGTATTTT
few | TRBJ1-4 | NA | TRBV12-3/TRBV12-4 | CASTLWSGEKLFF | TGTGCCAGCACCTTATGGTCGGGGGAAAAACTGTTTTTT
many | TRBJ2-2 | TRBD1 | TRBV15 | CATSRDPTGANVGELFF | TGTGCCACCAGCAGAGATCCGACAGGGGCCAATGTCGGGGAGCTGTTTTTT
many | TRBJ2-3 | NA | TRBV5-1 | CASSLAFLEDTQYF | TGCGCCAGCAGCTTGGCCTTTCTCGAAGATACGCAGTATTTT
few | TRBJ1-1 | NA | TRBV6-1 | CASSAQGRSEAFF | TGTGCCAGCAGTGCTCAGGGCCGCTCTGAAGCTTTCTTT
NA | TRBJ2-3 | TRBD1 | TRBV7-6 | CASSLVVGTGGLGDTQYF | TGTGCCAGCAGCTTAGTAGTAGGGACAGGAGGCCTCGGAGATACGCAGTATTTT
few | TRBJ2-1 | TRBD1 | TRBV28 | CASIPDRGNEQFF | TGTGCCAGCATCCCCGACAGGGGCAATGAGCAGTTCTTC
NA | TRBJ2-2 | TRBD1 | TRBV7-6 | CASSLGGGVAGELFF | TGTGCCAGCAGCTTAGGAGGGGGCGTGGCCGGGGAGCTGTTTTTT
NA | TRBJ2-3 | NA | TRBV5-1 | CASSLRSSSTDTQYF | TGCGCCAGCAGCTTGCGTAGTTCTAGCACAGATACGCAGTATTTT
many | TRBJ2-2 | TRBD2 | TRBV30 | CAWSAGGLNTGELFF | TGTGCCTGGAGTGCGGGGGGTCTGAACACCGGGGAGCTGTTTTTT
few | TRBJ1-2 | TRBD1 | TRBV6-2/TRBV6-3 | CASSLRDRVFRYTF | TGTGCCAGCAGTCTCCGGGACAGGGTGTTTCGCTACACCTTC
NA | TRBJ2-1 | TRBD2 | TRBV27 | CASTPGTSGRNEQFF | TGTGCCAGCACACCCGGGACTAGCGGGAGAAATGAGCAGTTCTTC
NA | TRBJ2-3 | TRBD2 | TRBV5-1 | CASSLTSGGLSSTDTQYF | TGCGCCAGCAGCTTGACTAGCGGGGGGCTTTCTAGCACAGATACGCAGTATTTT
NA | TRBJ1-4 | TRBD1 | TRBV4-2 | CASSQGTGGNEKLFF | TGTGCCAGCAGCCAAGGGACAGGTGGGAATGAAAAACTGTTTTTT
NA | TRBJ2-1 | NA | TRBV7-8 | CASSLARVQSSYNEQFF | TGTGCCAGCAGCTTAGCGCGGGTACAGAGCTCCTACAATGAGCAGTTCTTC